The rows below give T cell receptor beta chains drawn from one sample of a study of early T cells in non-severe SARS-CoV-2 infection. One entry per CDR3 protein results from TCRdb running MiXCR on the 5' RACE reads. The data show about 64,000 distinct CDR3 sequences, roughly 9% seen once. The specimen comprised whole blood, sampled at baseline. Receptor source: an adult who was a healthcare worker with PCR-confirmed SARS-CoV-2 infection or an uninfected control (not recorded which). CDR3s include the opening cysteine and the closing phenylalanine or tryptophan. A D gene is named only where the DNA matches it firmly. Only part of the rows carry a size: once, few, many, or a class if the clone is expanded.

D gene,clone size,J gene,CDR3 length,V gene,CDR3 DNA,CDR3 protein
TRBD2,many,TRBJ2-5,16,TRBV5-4,TGTGCCAGCAGCGTCCGACTAGCGGGAGGAGCCGAGACCCAGTACTTC,CASSVRLAGGAETQYF
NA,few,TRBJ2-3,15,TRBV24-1,TGTGCCACCAGTGATTCCCCCCCTAGCACAGATACGCAGTATTTT,CATSDSPPSTDTQYF
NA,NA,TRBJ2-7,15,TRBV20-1,TGCAGTGCTAGAGACGAAGCAGGGTGGAGGGACGAGCAGTACTTC,CSARDEAGWRDEQYF
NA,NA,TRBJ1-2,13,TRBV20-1,TGCAGTGCTTGGAAGGGTACGGACTATGGCTACACCTTC,CSAWKGTDYGYTF
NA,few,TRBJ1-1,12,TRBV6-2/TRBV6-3,TGTGCCAGCAGTTACAGTCGGACTGAAGCTTTCTTT,CASSYSRTEAFF
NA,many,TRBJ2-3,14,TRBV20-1,TGCAGTGCTCCCCGCCCCGGGGGCACAGATACGCAGTATTTT,CSAPRPGGTDTQYF
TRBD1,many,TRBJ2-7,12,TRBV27,TGTGCCACCGCGACAGGGGGCTACGAGCAGTACTTC,CATATGGYEQYF
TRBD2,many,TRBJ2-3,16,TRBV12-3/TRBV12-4,TGTGCCAGCAGCCGTGGACTAGCGGGGAACACAGATACGCAGTATTTT,CASSRGLAGNTDTQYF
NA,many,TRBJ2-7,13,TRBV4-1,TGCGCCAGCAGCCTAGGGAACTCCTACGAGCAGTACTTC,CASSLGNSYEQYF
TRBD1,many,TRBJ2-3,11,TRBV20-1,TGCAGTGCTGACAGGGCAGATACGCAGTATTTT,CSADRADTQYF
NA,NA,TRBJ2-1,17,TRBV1,TGCACCAGCAGCCTCCGGCCTAGCGGGAGCCTACGGAATGAGCAGTTCTTC,CTSSLRPSGSLRNEQFF
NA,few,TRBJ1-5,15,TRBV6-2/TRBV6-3,TGTGCCAGCAGTCCGGACGGAGGGGGTAATCAGCCCCAGCATTTT,CASSPDGGGNQPQHF
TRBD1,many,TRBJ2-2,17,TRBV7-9,TGTGCCAGCAGCTCGGACAGGGCTACTGAGGGGACCGGGGAGCTGTTTTTT,CASSSDRATEGTGELFF
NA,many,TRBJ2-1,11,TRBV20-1,TGCAGTGCTGGTCAGTACAATGAGCAGTTCTTC,CSAGQYNEQFF
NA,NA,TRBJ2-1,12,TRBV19,TGTGCCAGTAGTATACAGGGGAATGAGCAGTTCTTC,CASSIQGNEQFF
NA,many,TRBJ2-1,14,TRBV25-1,TGTGCCAGCAGTGGGGGGCCCTCCTACAATGAGCAGTTCTTC,CASSGGPSYNEQFF
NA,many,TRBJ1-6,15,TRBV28,TGTGCCAGCAGTCCCACGATGGGGTCTTTTTCACCCCTCCACTTT,CASSPTMGSFSPLHF